One and the same sample provided the 24 T cell receptor beta chains below, sequenced in a study of T cell repertoires in aging, cancer and after chemotherapy. Amplification of TCR beta used genomic DNA extracted from peripheral blood. TRB rearrangements spanning V, D and J were amplified using mixed TRB-A/B primers. TCRdb itself ran the multiplex PCR reads through MiXCR, one entry per CDR3 protein. The sample holds 2,000 to 3,000 distinct CDR3 sequences, about a quarter seen once. The sample taken for sequencing was blood. The receptor source for this set is a human donor with a solid tumor.

This clonotype was detected only a few times. V usage is TRBV27 and J usage is TRBJ2-2; D is undetermined. Germline CDR1 is MNHEY and CDR2 is SMNVEV (reference sequence). CDR3 length: 14 amino acids. The V end was cut by 2 bases, the J end by 1 base, with 5 bases between. CDR3 sequence: CASSLSVNTGELFF. DNA for the CDR3: TGTGCCAGCAGTTTAAGTGTGAACACCGGGGAGCTGTTTTTT.

In this sample, this clonotype turned up a few times. The V call is TRBV19, the J call TRBJ1-1; 9 bases agree with TRBD1. CDR1 is LNHDA, CDR2 SQIVND, per germline (reference sequence). Unmatched junction bases numbered 14, after V lost 9 bases and J lost 6 bases. The CDR3 extends over 15 amino acids. Written as DNA, the CDR3 is TGTGCCAGCGTAAGGGACAGGGTAGGAAAACCTGAAGCTTTCTTT. This sequence encodes CASVRDRVGKPEAFF. The complete variable domain, with remaining parts taken from reference TRBV19 and TRBJ1-1, reads DGGITQSPKYLFRKEGQNVTLSCEQNLNHDAMYWYRQDPGQGLRLIYYSQIVNDFQKGDIAEGYSVSREKKESFPLTVTSAQKNPTAFYLCASVRDRVGKPEAFFGQGTRLTVV.

A few counts support this clonotype. The chain links TRBV12-3 or TRBV12-4 to TRBJ1-5; D is unresolved. V was clipped by 5 bases and J by 6 bases, with 8 bases between them. CDR3 length equals 12 residues. Here the CDR3 DNA reads TGTGCCAGCAGTCCCGGCAGTCAGCCCCAGCATTTT. Its translation: CASSPGSQPQHF.

This clonotype has just a few counts. J is TRBJ2-3 and V is TRBV11-2; 8 bases map to TRBD2. In germline, CDR1 is SGHAT, CDR2 FQNNGV. V lost 3 bases, J lost 0 bases, and 2 bases stayed unmatched. There are 15 residues in the CDR3. The CDR3 here is CASSFSGASTDTQYF. DNA for the CDR3: TGTGCCAGCAGCTTTAGCGGGGCGAGCACAGATACGCAGTATTTT.

This clonotype was seen only a few times. The J gene is TRBJ2-7, the V gene TRBV6-1, with D possibly being TRBD2 (6 bases). The germline CDR1 and CDR2 sequences are MNHNS and SASEGT. Trimming removed 10 bases at V and 0 bases at J, with 16 bases between. CDR3 length: 14 amino acids. CDR3 DNA sequence: TGTGCCACCCGCCCGAGGCGGGGCTCCTACGAGCAGTACTTC. Its protein product is CATRPRRGSYEQYF.

This chain links TRBV5-4 with TRBJ2-5; D remains ambiguous. Germline assignment: CDR1 SGHNT and CDR2 YYREEE (reference sequence). The CDR3 sequence is 13 residues long. Trimming pared 2 bases from V and 1 base from J, leaving 6 bases between. The CDR3 is CASSLGSQETQYF. CDR3 coding DNA: TGTGCCAGCAGCTTAGGCAGCCAAGAGACCCAGTACTTC.

J is TRBJ1-1 and V is TRBV12-3 or TRBV12-4; the D is unclear. Trimming stripped 1 base from V and 0 bases from J, with 6 bases between. The length of the CDR3 is 14 residues. The CDR3 nucleotides are TGTGCCAGCAGTTTAGGGGAAGTGAACACTGAAGCTTTCTTT. Its protein product is CASSLGEVNTEAFF.

This clonotype has just a few counts. The V call is TRBV18, the J call TRBJ1-3; no definite D call. Germline CDR1 is KGHSH and CDR2 is LQKENI. This CDR3 has 14 residues. V was trimmed by 2 bases and J by 3 bases, leaving 8 bases between them. The CDR3 DNA sequence: TGTGCCAGCTCACCAAGCGGGGTTGGAAACACCATATATTTT. Translation: CASSPSGVGNTIYF. Looking up the rest from reference TRBV18 and TRBJ1-3 gives the full variable domain: NAGVMQNPRHLVRRRGQEARLRCSPMKGHSHVYWYRQLPEEGLKFMVYLQKENIIDESGMPKERFSAEFPKEGPSILRIQQVVRGDSAAYFCASSPSGVGNTIYFGEGSWLTVV.

This clonotype ranks as medium-sized (0.01 to 0.1%). The V gene is TRBV19, the J gene TRBJ2-7; D not resolved. CDR1 is LNHDA, CDR2 SQIVND, per germline (reference sequence). The CDR3 sequence is 13 residues long. V lost 1 base and J 6 bases, leaving 10 bases between the germline ends. The DNA of the CDR3 is TGTGCCAGTAGTATAGTGGCCGGGCTCGAGCAGTACTTC. Protein sequence: CASSIVAGLEQYF.

This clonotype was observed a few times. CDR3 amino acids: CSAPDSDANTEAFF. The CDR3 DNA is TGCAGTGCCCCGGATAGCGACGCCAACACTGAAGCTTTCTTT. V gene TRBV20-1 combines with J gene TRBJ1-1; D gene unclear. Trimming removed 6 bases from V and 2 bases from J, with 16 bases in between. The CDR3 is 14 amino acids. Germline V lookup: CDR1 DFQATT, CDR2 SNEGSKA (reference sequence).

This chain links TRBV29-1 with TRBJ2-3; D unclear. Per the germline V gene, CDR1 is SQVTM and CDR2 is ANQGSEA. This CDR3 is 10 amino acids long. For the CDR3, the DNA is TGCAGGGCATTCTTGGATACGCAGTATTTT. Translated, it gives CRAFLDTQYF.

This chain joins TRBV20-1 and TRBJ2-5; TRBD1 might be the D (6 bases). This CDR3 is 11 amino acids long. Germline V gives CDR1 DFQATT, CDR2 SNEGSKA (reference sequence). V dropped 5 bases and J dropped 12 bases, with 16 bases sitting between them. CDR3 amino acids: CSALQGSKEYF. In DNA form, the CDR3 reads TGCAGTGCTCTACAGGGCTCGAAGGAGTACTTC.

By its share, this clonotype is medium-sized. This rearrangement joins TRBV27 to TRBJ1-2; possibly TRBD1 for D (5 bases). V dropped 3 bases and J dropped 0 bases, with 11 bases sitting between them. This CDR3 comprises 15 residues. CDR1 and CDR2 from the germline V gene are MNHEY and SMNVEV (reference sequence). The chain's CDR3 is CASSFGGGANYGYTF. For the CDR3, the DNA is TGTGCCAGCAGTTTTGGGGGGGGAGCTAACTATGGCTACACCTTC.

This clonotype was picked up a small number of times. V gene TRBV30 combines with J gene TRBJ1-1; 7 bases map to TRBD1. This CDR3 comprises 15 residues. V lost 2 bases, J lost 3 bases, and 9 bases stayed unmatched. From germline, CDR1 is GTSNPN and CDR2 SVGIG (reference sequence). CDR3 nucleotide sequence: TGTGCCTGGAGTAAGCCGACAGGGAGGGACACTGAAGCTTTCTTT. It is translated as CAWSKPTGRDTEAFF.

This clonotype is judged medium-sized. The rearrangement joins TRBV6-5 to TRBJ1-3, with a possible D match to TRBD1 (5 bases). Deletions cut 4 bases from V and 1 base from J, with 11 bases between. Germline V gene data show CDR1 as MNHEY and CDR2 as SVGAGI. This CDR3 has 15 residues. CDR3 bases: TGTGCCAGCAGTTCCGGGACTTCGTCTGGAAACACCATATATTTT. It yields the protein CASSSGTSSGNTIYF.

The chain couples TRBV5-6 to TRBJ2-1, with D maybe TRBD2 (5 bases). V shed 4 bases and J shed 10 bases, with 12 bases lying between them. There are 12 residues in the CDR3. CDR1 and CDR2 (germline): SGHDT, YYEEEE. This CDR3 is CASSQTRREQFF. The CDR3 nucleotides are TGTGCCAGCAGCCAGACGAGGAGGGAGCAGTTCTTC.

The rearrangement joins TRBV10-3 to TRBJ1-5; 8 bases agree with TRBD1. The J segment lost 5 bases and the V segment lost 5 bases, leaving 8 bases of the junction unmatched. Germline V lookup: CDR1 ENHRY, CDR2 SYGVKD. This CDR3 has 15 residues. CDR3 in amino acids: CAISNAGGADQPQHF. The CDR3 coding sequence is TGTGCCATCAGTAATGCAGGGGGCGCAGATCAGCCCCAGCATTTT.

The chain is built from TRBV18 and TRBJ1-1; a weak D match, TRBD1 (5 bases). CDR3 length: 13 amino acids. CDR1 and CDR2 (germline): KGHSH, LQKENI. V dropped 3 bases and J dropped 1 base, with 6 bases sitting between them. The CDR3, as DNA: TGTGCCAGCTCACCGCAGGGGAACACTGAAGCTTTCTTT. The encoded protein is CASSPQGNTEAFF.

This clonotype is labeled as medium-sized. V is TRBV7-9 and J is TRBJ2-7, with 8 bases that match TRBD1. CDR1 and CDR2 from the germline V gene are SEHNR and FQNEAQ (reference sequence). This CDR3 has 15 amino acids. Trimming cost V 5 bases and J 2 bases; bases outside gene matches: 8. CDR3 in amino acids: CASSPRQGSTYEQYF. The CDR3 nucleotides are TGTGCCAGCAGCCCAAGACAGGGGTCCACCTACGAGCAGTACTTC.

V usage is TRBV7-9 and J usage is TRBJ2-3, with TRBD2 matching 7 bases. Germline CDR1 SEHNR, CDR2 FQNEAQ (reference sequence). This CDR3 has 15 amino acids. Trimming removed 7 bases from V and 4 bases from J; junction bases left unmatched: 11. The chain's CDR3 is CASIPQGLPADTQYF. The CDR3, as DNA: TGTGCCAGCATTCCCCAGGGACTACCCGCAGATACGCAGTATTTT.

This clonotype is deemed medium-sized. The chain has TRBV19 and TRBJ2-7; possible D gene TRBD2, 7 bases. Deletions cut 5 bases from V and 0 bases from J, with 17 bases between. CDR1 LNHDA and CDR2 SQIVND come from the germline V gene (reference sequence). CDR3 length: 16 amino acids. The CDR3 here is CASSSGAGALSYEQYF. The CDR3 DNA is TGTGCCAGTAGTTCAGGGGCGGGAGCACTCTCCTACGAGCAGTACTTC. Full variable domain (missing parts from reference TRBV19 and TRBJ2-7): DGGITQSPKYLFRKEGQNVTLSCEQNLNHDAMYWYRQDPGQGLRLIYYSQIVNDFQKGDIAEGYSVSREKKESFPLTVTSAQKNPTAFYLCASSSGAGALSYEQYFGPGTRLTVT.

This chain connects TRBV6-5 to TRBJ1-1; weak D call: TRBD1 (6 bases). Germline CDR1 is MNHEY and CDR2 is SVGAGI. CDR3 length: 14 residues. With 6 bases removed from V and 5 bases from J, the gap between germline ends came to 16 bases. The CDR3: CASRLSRGPTEAFF. CDR3 in DNA: TGTGCCAGCAGACTCAGTCGGGGGCCTACTGAAGCTTTCTTT.

The genes are TRBV7-2 and TRBJ2-3; the match to TRBD2 covers 9 bases. Looked up from germline, CDR1 is SGHTA and CDR2 is FQGNSA. V shed 4 bases and J 5 bases; nucleotides not matched to a gene: 13. This CDR3 comprises 17 residues. The CDR3 nucleotides read TGTGCCAGCAGCTCGCTCCCGGGACTAGCAAGCCTAGATACGCAGTATTTT. Amino acids: CASSSLPGLASLDTQYF.

The J gene is TRBJ2-5, the V gene TRBV12-3 or TRBV12-4, with D tentatively TRBD1 (6 bases). V lost 4 bases and J 6 bases, leaving 12 bases between the germline ends. CDR3 length: 13 residues. CDR3 nucleotide sequence: TGTGCCAGCAGTTCCAGCAGGGGACAGACCCAGTACTTC. It yields the protein CASSSSRGQTQYF.